The source of this T cell receptor (beta chain) is a study of T cells in Graves' hyperthyroidism and ophthalmopathy. Authors of the study amplified TCR beta CDR3 regions from RNA transcripts. RT-PCR in the first round (using the HTBI primer set) targeted the TCR CDR3. TCRdb analysed the multiplex PCR reads with MiXCR anew, one entry per CDR3 protein. This table has 350,000 to 400,000 distinct CDR3 sequences, over 15% appearing once. V lost 5 bases to trimming and J lost 5 bases; unmatched junction nucleotides: 7. Germline lookup yields CDR1 SEHNR and CDR2 FQNEAQ (reference sequence). The CDR3 totals 14 residues. This clonotype was recorded at least ten times. Its antigen is unknown. Notes on the study in general: Prediction of ophthalmopathy progression came a median about 6 months pre-onset. The authors' 13 V-J model separated ophthalmopathy from stable hyperthyroidism. Blood also carried most thyroid clonotypes expanded above 0.001.

Material for sequencing was blood. The V call is TRBV7-9, the J call TRBJ2-7, with 9 positions matching TRBD1. The TCR was taken from a woman between 18 and 29 years old with Graves' hyperthyroidism. CDR3 bases: TGTGCCAGCAGCCTCGGGACAGGGACGCACGAGCAGTACTTC. Protein: CASSLGTGTHEQYF.